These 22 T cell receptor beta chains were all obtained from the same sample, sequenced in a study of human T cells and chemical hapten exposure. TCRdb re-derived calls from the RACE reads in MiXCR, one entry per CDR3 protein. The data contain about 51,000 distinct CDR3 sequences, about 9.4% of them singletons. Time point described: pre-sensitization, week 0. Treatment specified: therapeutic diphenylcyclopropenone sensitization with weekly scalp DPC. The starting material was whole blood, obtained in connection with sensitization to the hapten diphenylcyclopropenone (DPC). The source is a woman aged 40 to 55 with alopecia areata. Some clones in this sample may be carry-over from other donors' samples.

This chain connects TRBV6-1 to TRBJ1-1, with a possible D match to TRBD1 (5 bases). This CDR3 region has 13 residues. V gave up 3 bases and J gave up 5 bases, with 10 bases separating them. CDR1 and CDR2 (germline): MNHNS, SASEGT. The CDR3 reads CASSDWGKTEAFF. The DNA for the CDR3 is TGTGCCAGCAGTGACTGGGGGAAGACTGAAGCTTTCTTT.

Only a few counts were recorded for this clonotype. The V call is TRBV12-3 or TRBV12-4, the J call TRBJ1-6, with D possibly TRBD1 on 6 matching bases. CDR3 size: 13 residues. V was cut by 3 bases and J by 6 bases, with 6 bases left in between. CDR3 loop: CASSLGANSPLHF. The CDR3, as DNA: TGTGCCAGCAGTTTGGGGGCTAATTCACCCCTCCACTTT.

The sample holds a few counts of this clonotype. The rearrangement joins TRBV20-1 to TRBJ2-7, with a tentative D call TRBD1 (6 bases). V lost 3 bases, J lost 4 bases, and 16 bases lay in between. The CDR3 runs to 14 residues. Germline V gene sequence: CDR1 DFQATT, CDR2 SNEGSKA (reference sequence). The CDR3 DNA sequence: TGCAGTGCTAGGGACCCCAGGGGCGGGTACGAGCAGTACTTC. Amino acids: CSARDPRGGYEQYF.

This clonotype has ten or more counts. CDR3 residues: CASSYWGSRNEQYF. The CDR3 region has the DNA TGTGCCAGCAGTTATTGGGGTAGTAGGAACGAGCAGTACTTC. The chain recombines TRBV6-6 with TRBJ2-7; no firm D call. Germline V gene lookup returns CDR1 MNHNY and CDR2 SVGAGI (reference sequence). The CDR3 totals 14 residues. Trimming removed 3 bases at V and 5 bases at J, with 14 bases between.

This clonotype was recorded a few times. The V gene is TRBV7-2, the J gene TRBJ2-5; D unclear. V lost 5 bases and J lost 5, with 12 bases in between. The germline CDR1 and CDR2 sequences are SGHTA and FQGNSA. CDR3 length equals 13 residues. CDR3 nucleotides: TGTGCCAGCAGCCGCGTAAATGGCGAGACCCAGTACTTC. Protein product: CASSRVNGETQYF.

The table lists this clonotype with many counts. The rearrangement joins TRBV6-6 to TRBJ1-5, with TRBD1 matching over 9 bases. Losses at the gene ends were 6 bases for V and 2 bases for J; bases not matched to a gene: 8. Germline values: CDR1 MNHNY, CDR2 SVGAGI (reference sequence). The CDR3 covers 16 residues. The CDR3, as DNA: TGTGCCAGCAGACCGGGACAGGGAGGCGGCAATCAGCCCCAGCATTTT. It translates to CASRPGQGGGNQPQHF.

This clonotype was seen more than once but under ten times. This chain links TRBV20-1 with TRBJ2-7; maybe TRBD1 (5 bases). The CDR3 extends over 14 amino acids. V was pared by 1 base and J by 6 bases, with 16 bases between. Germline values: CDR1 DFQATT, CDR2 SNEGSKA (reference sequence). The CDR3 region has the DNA TGCAGTGCTAGAGTTCGTAACAGGCGTCTCGAGCAGTACTTC. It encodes CSARVRNRRLEQYF.

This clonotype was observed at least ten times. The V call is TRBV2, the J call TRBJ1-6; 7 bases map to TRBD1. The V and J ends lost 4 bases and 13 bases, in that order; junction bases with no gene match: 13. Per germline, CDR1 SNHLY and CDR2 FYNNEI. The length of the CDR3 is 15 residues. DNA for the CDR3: TGTGCCAGCAGTGGGGCAGGGGGGGACGTTTTCCCCCTCCACTTT. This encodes CASSGAGGDVFPLHF.

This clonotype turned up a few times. The CDR3 DNA sequence: TGTGCCAGCAGTTTAAGGTTTGGGGAAGGTAGCCTAGAGCAGTTCTTC. Residues: CASSLRFGEGSLEQFF. This rearrangement joins TRBV28 to TRBJ2-1; D gene ambiguous. CDR1 MDHEN and CDR2 SYDVKM come from the germline V gene. The ends were cut back, 2 bases at V and 10 bases at J, with 21 bases in the middle. The CDR3 totals 16 residues.

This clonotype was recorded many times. The CDR3 DNA reads TGCGCCAGCAGCCAAGGTATCCACCCTGAGCAGTTCTTC. This codes for CASSQGIHPEQFF. V is TRBV4-1 and J is TRBJ2-1, with D uncertain. From germline, CDR1 is MGHRA and CDR2 YSYEKL. The CDR3 has 13 residues. Trimming pared 1 base from V and 9 bases from J, leaving 10 bases between.

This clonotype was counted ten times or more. The CDR3 loop is CSARPSPNIQYF. The CDR3 DNA reads TGCAGCGCCCGGCCCAGTCCGAACATTCAGTACTTC. The gene calls are TRBV29-1 and TRBJ2-4; D ambiguous. This CDR3 is 12 amino acids long. Trimming cost V 7 bases and J 7 bases, with 14 bases left between them. From germline, CDR1 is SQVTM and CDR2 ANQGSEA.

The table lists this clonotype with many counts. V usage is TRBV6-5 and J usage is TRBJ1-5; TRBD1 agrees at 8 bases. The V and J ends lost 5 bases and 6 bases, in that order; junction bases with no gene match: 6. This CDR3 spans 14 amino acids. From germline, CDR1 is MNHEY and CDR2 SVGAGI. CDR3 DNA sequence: TGTGCCAGCAGTGCAGGGGGCGAAAGTCAGCCCCAGCATTTT. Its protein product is CASSAGGESQPQHF.

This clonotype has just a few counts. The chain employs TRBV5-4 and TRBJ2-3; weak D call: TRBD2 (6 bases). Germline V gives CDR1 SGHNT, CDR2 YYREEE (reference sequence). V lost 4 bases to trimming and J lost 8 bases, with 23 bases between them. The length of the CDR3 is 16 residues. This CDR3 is CASSTAPRLESGTQYF. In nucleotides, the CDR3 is TGTGCCAGCAGCACGGCCCCGAGACTAGAGTCCGGTACGCAGTATTTT.

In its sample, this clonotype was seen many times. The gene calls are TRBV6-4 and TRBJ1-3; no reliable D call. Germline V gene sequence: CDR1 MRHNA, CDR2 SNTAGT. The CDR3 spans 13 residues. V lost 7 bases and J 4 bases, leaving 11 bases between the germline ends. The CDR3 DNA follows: TGTGCCAGCAAGGAACCACACGGAAACACCATATATTTT. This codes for CASKEPHGNTIYF.

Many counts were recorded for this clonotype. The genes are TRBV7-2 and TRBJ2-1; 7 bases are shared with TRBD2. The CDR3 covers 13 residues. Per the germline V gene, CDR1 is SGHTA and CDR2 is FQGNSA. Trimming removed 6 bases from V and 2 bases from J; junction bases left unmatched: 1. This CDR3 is CASSLAAYNEQFF. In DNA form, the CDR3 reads TGTGCCAGCAGTCTAGCGGCCTACAATGAGCAGTTCTTC. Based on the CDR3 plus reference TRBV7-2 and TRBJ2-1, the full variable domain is GAGVSQSPSNKVTEKGKDVELRCDPISGHTALYWYRQSLGQGLEFLIYFQGNSAPDKSGLPSDRFSAERTGGSVSTLTIQRTQQEDSAVYLCASSLAAYNEQFFGPGTRLTVL.

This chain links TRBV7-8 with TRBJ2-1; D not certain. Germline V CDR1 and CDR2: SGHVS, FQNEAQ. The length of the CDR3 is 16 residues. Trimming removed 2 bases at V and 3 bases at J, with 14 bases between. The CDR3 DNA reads TGTGCCAGCAGCTTAATCTTACAGACCTACTACAATGAGCAGTTCTTC. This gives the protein CASSLILQTYYNEQFF.

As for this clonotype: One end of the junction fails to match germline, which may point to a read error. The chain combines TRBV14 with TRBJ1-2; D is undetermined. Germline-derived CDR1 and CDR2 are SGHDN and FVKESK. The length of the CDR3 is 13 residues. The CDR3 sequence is CASSKDNHYGYTF. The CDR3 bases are TGTGCCAGCAGCAAAGATAATCACTATGGCTACACCTTC.

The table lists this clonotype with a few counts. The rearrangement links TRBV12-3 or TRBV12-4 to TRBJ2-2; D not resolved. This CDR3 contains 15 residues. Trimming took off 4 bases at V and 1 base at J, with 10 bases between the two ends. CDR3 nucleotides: TGTGCCAGCAGTTGGGCCACGGGGAACACCGGGGAGCTGTTTTTT. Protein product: CASSWATGNTGELFF.

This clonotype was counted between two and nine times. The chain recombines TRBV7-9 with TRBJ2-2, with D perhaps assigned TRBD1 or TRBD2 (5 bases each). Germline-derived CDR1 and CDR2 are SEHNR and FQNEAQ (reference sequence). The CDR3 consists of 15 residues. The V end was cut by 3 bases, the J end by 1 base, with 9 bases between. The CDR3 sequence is CASSFTGRNTGELFF. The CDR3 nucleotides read TGTGCCAGCAGCTTCACGGGACGGAACACCGGGGAGCTGTTTTTT.

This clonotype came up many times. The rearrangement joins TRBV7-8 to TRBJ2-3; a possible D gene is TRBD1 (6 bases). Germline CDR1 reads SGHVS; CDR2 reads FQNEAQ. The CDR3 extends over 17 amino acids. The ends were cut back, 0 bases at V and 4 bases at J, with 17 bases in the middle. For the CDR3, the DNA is TGTGCCAGCAGCTTAGCCCCAGGGGTTCCGAGGGCAGATACGCAGTATTTT. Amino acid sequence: CASSLAPGVPRADTQYF.

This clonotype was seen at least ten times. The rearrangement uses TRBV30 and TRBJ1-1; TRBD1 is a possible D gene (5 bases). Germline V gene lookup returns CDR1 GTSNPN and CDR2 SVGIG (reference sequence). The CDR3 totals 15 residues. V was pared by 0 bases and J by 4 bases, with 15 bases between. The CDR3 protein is CAWSVRGTWGTEAFF. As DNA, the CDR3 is TGTGCCTGGAGTGTACGAGGGACCTGGGGCACTGAAGCTTTCTTT.

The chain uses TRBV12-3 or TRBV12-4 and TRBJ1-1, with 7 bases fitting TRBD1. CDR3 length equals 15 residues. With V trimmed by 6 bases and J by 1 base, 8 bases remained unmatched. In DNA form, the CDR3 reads TGTGCCAGCAGATACCGACGACAGGGGAACACTGAAGCTTTCTTT. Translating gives CASRYRRQGNTEAFF.